The T cell receptor beta chain described here comes from a study of Ad26.COV2.S vaccination and SARS-CoV-2 variants. About the study: Participants got Ad26.COV2.S intramuscularly, once or twice 56 days apart.

The table came from immunoSEQ multiplex PCR; TCRdb's copy has only in-frame clones and leaves some out. The repertoire consists of fewer than 800,000 clones, with more than 80% occurring once and the leading ten covering about 1.5%. General observations from the study: Substantial post-vaccination breadth of spike-specific CD8+ and CD4+ T cell responses was reported. Comparable non-spike TCR breadth was observed in vaccine and placebo recipients.

This sample's treatment: roughly 19 received Ad26.COV2.S at low or high dose, single or two shots; 5 received placebo; per-sample allocation not given. All samples were drawn on day 63, counting from the first vaccine or placebo injection. An Ad26 vector expressing Wuhan-strain SARS-CoV-2 spike served as the vaccine. Points on this clone: Its antigen is currently unknown.

The CDR3 contains 15 residues. CDR1 MNHEY and CDR2 SVGAGI come from the germline V gene. The V and J ends lost 0 bases and 8 bases, in that order; junction bases with no gene match: 5. The chain employs TRBV6-5 and TRBJ1-3, with 9 bases matching TRBD1. This sequence originates from a person between 18 and 60 years old who received the Ad26.COV2.S COVID-19 vaccine or a placebo. This specimen consisted of peripheral blood, obtained in a trial of Ad26.COV2.S vaccine versus placebo. Here the CDR3 reads CASSYSGTGWDTIYF. As DNA, the CDR3 is TGTGCCAGCAGTTACTCCGGGACAGGGTGGGACACCATATATTTT.